The 19 T cell receptor beta chains below come from one sample, sequenced in a study of spatial heterogeneity in lung cancer. TCRdb re-called the 5' RACE reads with MiXCR, one entry per CDR3 protein. Altogether 25,000 to 35,000 distinct CDR3 sequences are present, roughly 5.7% being singletons, with the ten largest covering 24%. Documented time point: blood at routine non-recurrence follow-up after resection. Sequencing used PBMCs, obtained at follow-up. The origin of the receptors is a female donor with early-stage non-small cell lung cancer.

By sample share, this clonotype is medium-sized. The chain has TRBV7-6 and TRBJ2-5; no clear D. This CDR3 has 14 amino acids. The V and J ends lost 5 bases and 2 bases respectively, with 12 bases between them. CDR1 SGHVS and CDR2 FNYEAQ come from the germline V gene. CDR3 in DNA: TGTGCCAGCAGCCTAACCCACGGACAAGAGACCCAGTACTTC. This translates into CASSLTHGQETQYF.

This clonotype was picked up a small number of times. V usage is TRBV15 and J usage is TRBJ2-5; the D gene could be TRBD1 or TRBD2 (6 bases each). The germline V gene has CDR1 LNHNV and CDR2 YYDKDF (reference sequence). CDR3 size: 14 residues. Trimming took 1 base from V and 4 from J, leaving 10 bases between them. CDR3 in amino acids: CATSRVGGIETQYF. The CDR3 DNA follows: TGTGCCACCAGCAGAGTAGGGGGGATAGAGACCCAGTACTTC.

This clonotype was detected ten times or more. The DNA for the CDR3 is TGCAGTGCTAGGGAACTAGGAAGCCCTGTAGGGGAGCAGTACTTC. It translates to CSARELGSPVGEQYF. The chain uses TRBV20-1 and TRBJ2-7, with a tentative D call TRBD2 (5 bases). Trimming removed 3 bases at V and 7 bases at J, with 22 bases between. The germline V gene encodes CDR1 DFQATT and CDR2 SNEGSKA (reference sequence). The CDR3 contains 15 residues.

This clonotype was observed at least ten times. The rearrangement links TRBV20-1 to TRBJ1-1; D possibly corresponds to TRBD1 (5 bases). The V gene's germline CDR1 is DFQATT and CDR2 SNEGSKA (reference sequence). This CDR3 comprises 12 residues. Trimming stripped 3 bases from V and 8 bases from J, with 13 bases between. The CDR3 region is CSASRGTLEAFF. Written as DNA, the CDR3 is TGCAGTGCTAGCCGGGGGACGTTAGAAGCTTTCTTT.

The sample holds many counts of this clonotype. The chain uses TRBV7-2 and TRBJ1-5, with D possibly matching TRBD1 (6 bases). There are 16 residues in the CDR3. Trimming removed 5 bases at V and 0 bases at J, with 14 bases between. The germline CDR1 and CDR2 sequences are SGHTA and FQGNSA. This CDR3 reads CASSPEGVGSNQPQHF. CDR3 bases: TGTGCCAGCAGCCCAGAGGGGGTCGGTAGCAATCAGCCCCAGCATTTT.

This clonotype came up many times. The chain recombines TRBV7-2 with TRBJ2-7; tentatively, D is TRBD1 (6 bases). This CDR3 has 14 amino acids. From germline, CDR1 is SGHTA and CDR2 FQGNSA. The ends were cut back, 5 bases at V and 2 bases at J, with 13 bases in the middle. Written as DNA, the CDR3 is TGTGCCAGCAGCATGACAGGATACCCCTACGAGCAGTACTTC. Translated, it gives CASSMTGYPYEQYF.

Ten or more counts support this clonotype. This chain joins TRBV21-1 and TRBJ2-7; the D call TRBD1 from the table was never checked on the DNA. TRBV21-1 constitutes a pseudogene. This CDR3 spans 15 amino acids. CDR3: CASTDRGQASYEQYF. The DNA for the CDR3 is TGTGCCAGCACCGACAGGGGGCAGGCCTCCTACGAGCAGTACTTC.

This clonotype was detected ten times or more. This rearrangement joins TRBV7-9 to TRBJ2-5; TRBD1 agrees at 7 bases. CDR1 and CDR2 (germline): SEHNR, FQNEAQ (reference sequence). This CDR3 contains 13 residues. With V trimmed by 3 bases and J by 5 bases, 3 bases remained unmatched. CDR3 in DNA: TGTGCCAGCAGCTTTTCAGGGGGTGAGACCCAGTACTTC. Translating it yields CASSFSGGETQYF.

This clonotype was counted at least ten times. The rearrangement joins TRBV4-2 to TRBJ2-1; D unclear. CDR3 length: 15 amino acids. V lost 3 bases, J lost 2 bases, and 11 bases lay in between. Looked up from germline, CDR1 is LGHNA and CDR2 is YNFKEQ. DNA of the CDR3: TGTGCCAGCAGCCAGAGCCCTAGGGCCTACAATGAGCAGTTCTTC. Amino acids: CASSQSPRAYNEQFF.

The table lists this clonotype with many counts. The chain has TRBV7-2 and TRBJ2-1, with 7 nucleotides matching TRBD2. This CDR3 comprises 14 residues. The ends lost 1 base at V and 6 bases at J; junction bases unmatched: 3. The germline V gene encodes CDR1 SGHTA and CDR2 FQGNSA. The CDR3 loop reads CASSLVASGNEQFF. The CDR3 nucleotides read TGTGCCAGCAGCTTAGTGGCTAGCGGCAATGAGCAGTTCTTC.

This clonotype was observed at least ten times. The chain uses TRBV2 and TRBJ2-1, with D uncertain. Trimming left V 0 bases short and J 6 bases short, with 9 bases between. The CDR3 runs 14 residues. CDR1 and CDR2 (germline): SNHLY, FYNNEI. CDR3 amino acids: CASSEANGVNEQFF. The CDR3, as DNA: TGTGCCAGCAGTGAAGCGAATGGGGTCAATGAGCAGTTCTTC.

This clonotype was detected many times. This chain joins TRBV28 and TRBJ1-5; TRBD1 matches 7 bases. Germline lookup yields CDR1 MDHEN and CDR2 SYDVKM. The V segment lost 5 bases and the J segment 2 bases; nucleotides outside the gene matches: 3. The CDR3 sequence is 14 residues long. The DNA of the CDR3 is TGTGCCAGCAGTCGACAGGGAGGCAATCAGCCCCAGCATTTT. Protein: CASSRQGGNQPQHF.

At least ten counts were recorded for this clonotype. The V call is TRBV28, the J call TRBJ2-7, with 8 bases matching TRBD1. Looked up from germline, CDR1 is MDHEN and CDR2 is SYDVKM. V gave up 4 bases and J gave up 4 bases; unmatched junction bases: 18. The CDR3 consists of 18 residues. This chain's CDR3 is CASSSDRERVTSDYEQYF. The CDR3 DNA follows: TGTGCCAGCAGTTCGGACAGGGAAAGAGTGACGTCTGATTACGAGCAGTACTTC.

This clonotype was seen only a few times. The V call is TRBV6-2 or TRBV6-3, the J call TRBJ2-1; 13 nucleotides match TRBD2. Trimming cost V 7 bases and J 8 bases; bases outside gene matches: 11. Germline V gene data show CDR1 as MNHEY and CDR2 as SVGEGT. This CDR3 contains 16 residues. The CDR3 bases are TGTGCCAGCACTAGGGGACTAGCGGGACTTCAAGATGAGCAGTTCTTC. This sequence encodes CASTRGLAGLQDEQFF.

The J gene is TRBJ1-6, the V gene TRBV27; D uncertain. Trimming shortened V by 4 bases and J by 6 bases, and 10 bases separated the two germline ends. This CDR3 is 14 amino acids long. Per the germline V gene, CDR1 is MNHEY and CDR2 is SMNVEV (reference sequence). The CDR3 bases are TGTGCCAGCAGTTCAGACCTTATTAATTCACCCCTCCACTTT. Amino acids: CASSSDLINSPLHF.

This clonotype was seen repeatedly, ten times or more. The V call is TRBV20-1, the J call TRBJ1-1; no clear D gene. Germline CDR1 is DFQATT and CDR2 is SNEGSKA (reference sequence). V lost 3 bases and J 3 bases, leaving 14 bases between the germline ends. There are 14 residues in the CDR3. DNA of the CDR3: TGCAGTGCTAGCCCGCCGTCTGGCGACACTGAAGCTTTCTTT. Protein: CSASPPSGDTEAFF.

This clonotype appeared many times. The V call is TRBV28, the J call TRBJ1-5; no clear D. Germline CDR1 and CDR2: MDHEN and SYDVKM. Trimming stripped 2 bases from V and 3 bases from J, with 8 bases between. This CDR3 spans 14 amino acids. Here the CDR3 reads CASSLGGNNQPQHF. The CDR3, as DNA: TGTGCCAGCAGTTTAGGCGGAAACAATCAGCCCCAGCATTTT.

This clonotype came up many times. The chain combines TRBV7-9 with TRBJ1-2; the match to TRBD1 covers 12 bases. With V trimmed by 5 bases and J by 8 bases, 6 bases remained unmatched. The V gene's germline CDR1 is SEHNR and CDR2 FQNEAQ (reference sequence). This CDR3 region has 14 residues. CDR3 DNA: TGTGCCAGCAGCCGGGGACAGGGGGCCAAGGGCTACACCTTC. It yields the protein CASSRGQGAKGYTF.

This clonotype has a count of ten or more. The chain couples TRBV20-1 to TRBJ2-7; 9 bases match TRBD2. After removal of 2 bases from V and 11 bases from J, the junction contained 10 bases not matched to a gene. The CDR3 is made up of 13 amino acids. Germline assignment: CDR1 DFQATT and CDR2 SNEGSKA (reference sequence). The CDR3 DNA reads as TGCAGTGCTAGATCGATTAGCGGGAGTGGAAAGTACTTC. Amino acid sequence: CSARSISGSGKYF.